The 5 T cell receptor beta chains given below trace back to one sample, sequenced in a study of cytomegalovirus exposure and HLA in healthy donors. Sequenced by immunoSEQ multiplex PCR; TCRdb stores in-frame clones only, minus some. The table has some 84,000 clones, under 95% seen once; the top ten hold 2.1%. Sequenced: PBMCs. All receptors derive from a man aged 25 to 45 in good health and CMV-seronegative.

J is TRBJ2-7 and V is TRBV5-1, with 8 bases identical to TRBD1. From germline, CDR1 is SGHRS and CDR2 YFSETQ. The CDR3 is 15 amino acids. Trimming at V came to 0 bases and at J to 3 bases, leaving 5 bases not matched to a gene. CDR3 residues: CASSLGTGYLYEQYF. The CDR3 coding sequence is TGCGCCAGCAGCTTGGGGACAGGGTACCTCTACGAGCAGTACTTC. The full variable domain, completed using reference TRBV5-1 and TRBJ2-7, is KAGVTQTPRYLIKTRGQQVTLSCSPISGHRSVSWYQQTPGQGLQFLFEYFSETQRNKGNFPGRFSGRQFSNSRSEMNVSTLELGDSALYLCASSLGTGYLYEQYFGPGTRLTVT.

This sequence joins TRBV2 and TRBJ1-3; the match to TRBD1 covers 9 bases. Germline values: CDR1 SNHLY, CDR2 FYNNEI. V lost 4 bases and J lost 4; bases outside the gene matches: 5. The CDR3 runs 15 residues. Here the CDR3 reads CASSAMGTGGNTIYF. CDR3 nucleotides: TGTGCCAGCAGTGCAATGGGGACAGGGGGAAACACCATATATTTT.

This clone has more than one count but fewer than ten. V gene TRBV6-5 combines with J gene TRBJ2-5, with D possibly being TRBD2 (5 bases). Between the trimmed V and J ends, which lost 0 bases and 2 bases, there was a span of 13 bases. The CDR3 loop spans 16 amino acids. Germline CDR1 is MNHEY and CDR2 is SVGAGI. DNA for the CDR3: TGTGCCAGCAGTTACTCGAAGTGGGAGATACAAGAGACCCAGTACTTC. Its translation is CASSYSKWEIQETQYF.

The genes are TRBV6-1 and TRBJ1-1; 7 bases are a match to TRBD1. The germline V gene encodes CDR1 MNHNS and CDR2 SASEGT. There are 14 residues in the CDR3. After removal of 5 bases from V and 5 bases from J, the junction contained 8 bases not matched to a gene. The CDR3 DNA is TGTGCCAGCAGTATAAGACAGGGTGTTACTGAAGCTTTCTTT. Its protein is CASSIRQGVTEAFF.

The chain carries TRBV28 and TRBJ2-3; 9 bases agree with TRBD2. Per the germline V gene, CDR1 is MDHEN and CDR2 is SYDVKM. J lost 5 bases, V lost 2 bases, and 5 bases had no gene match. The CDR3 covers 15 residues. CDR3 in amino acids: CASSLAGGLVDTQYF. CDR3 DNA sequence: TGTGCCAGCAGTTTAGCGGGGGGGCTCGTAGATACGCAGTATTTT.